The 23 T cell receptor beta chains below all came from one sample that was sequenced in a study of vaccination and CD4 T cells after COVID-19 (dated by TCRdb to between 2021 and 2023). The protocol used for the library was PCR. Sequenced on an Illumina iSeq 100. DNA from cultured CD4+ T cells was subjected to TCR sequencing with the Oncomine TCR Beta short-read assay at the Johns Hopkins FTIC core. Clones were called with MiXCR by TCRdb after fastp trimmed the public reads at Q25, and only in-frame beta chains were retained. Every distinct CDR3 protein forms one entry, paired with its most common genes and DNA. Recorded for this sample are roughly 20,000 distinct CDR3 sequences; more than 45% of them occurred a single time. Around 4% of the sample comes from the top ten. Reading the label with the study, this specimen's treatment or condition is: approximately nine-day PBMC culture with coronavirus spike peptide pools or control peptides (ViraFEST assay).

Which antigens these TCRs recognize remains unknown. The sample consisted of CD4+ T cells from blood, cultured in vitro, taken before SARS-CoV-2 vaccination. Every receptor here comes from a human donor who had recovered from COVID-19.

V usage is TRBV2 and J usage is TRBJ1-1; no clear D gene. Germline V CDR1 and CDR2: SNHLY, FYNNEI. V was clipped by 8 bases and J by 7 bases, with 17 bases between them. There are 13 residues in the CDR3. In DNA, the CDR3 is TGTGCCAGCCTCCGGAGTCGGGAAAGTGAAGCTTTCTTT. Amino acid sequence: CASLRSRESEAFF.

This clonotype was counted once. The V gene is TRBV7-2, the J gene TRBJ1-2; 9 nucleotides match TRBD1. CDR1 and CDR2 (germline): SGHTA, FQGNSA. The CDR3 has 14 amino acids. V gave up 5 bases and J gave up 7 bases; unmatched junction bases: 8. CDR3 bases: TGTGCCAGCAGCCGGGACAGGGCATTGGGTGGCTACACCTTC. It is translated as CASSRDRALGGYTF. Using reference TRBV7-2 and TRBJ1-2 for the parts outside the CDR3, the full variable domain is GAGVSQSPSNKVTEKGKDVELRCDPISGHTALYWYRQSLGQGLEFLIYFQGNSAPDKSGLPSDRFSAERTGGSVSTLTIQRTQQEDSAVYLCASSRDRALGGYTFGSGTRLTVV.

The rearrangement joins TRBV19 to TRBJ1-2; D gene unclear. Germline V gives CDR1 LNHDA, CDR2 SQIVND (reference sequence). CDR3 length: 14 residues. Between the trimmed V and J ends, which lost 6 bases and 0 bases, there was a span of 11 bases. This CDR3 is CASRAGGTNYGYTF. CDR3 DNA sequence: TGTGCCAGTAGGGCCGGAGGGACTAACTATGGCTACACCTTC.

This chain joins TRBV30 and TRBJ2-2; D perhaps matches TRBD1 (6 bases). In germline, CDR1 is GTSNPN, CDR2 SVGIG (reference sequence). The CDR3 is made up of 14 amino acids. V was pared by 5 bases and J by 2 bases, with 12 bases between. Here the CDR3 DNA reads TGTGCCTGGGCAAGGGACACCAACACCGGGGAGCTGTTTTTT. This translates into CAWARDTNTGELFF.

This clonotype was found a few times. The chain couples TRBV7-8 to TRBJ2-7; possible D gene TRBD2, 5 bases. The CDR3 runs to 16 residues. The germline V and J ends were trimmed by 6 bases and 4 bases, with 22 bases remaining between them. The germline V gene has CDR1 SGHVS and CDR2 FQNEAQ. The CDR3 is CASRPRGSGPPYEQYF. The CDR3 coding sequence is TGTGCCAGCAGGCCGAGAGGGTCAGGTCCCCCATACGAGCAGTACTTC.

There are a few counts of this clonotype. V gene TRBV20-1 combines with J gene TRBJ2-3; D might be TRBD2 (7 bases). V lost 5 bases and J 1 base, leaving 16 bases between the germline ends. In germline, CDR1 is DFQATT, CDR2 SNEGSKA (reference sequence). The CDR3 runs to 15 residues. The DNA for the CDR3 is TGCAGTGCTCTGATTAGGGGGGGCGGCACAGATACGCAGTATTTT. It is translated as CSALIRGGGTDTQYF.

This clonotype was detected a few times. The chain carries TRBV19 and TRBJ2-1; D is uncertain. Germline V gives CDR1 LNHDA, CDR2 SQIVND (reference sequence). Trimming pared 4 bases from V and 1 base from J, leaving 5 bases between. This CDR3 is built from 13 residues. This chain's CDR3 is CASSRTSYNEQFF. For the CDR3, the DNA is TGTGCCAGTAGTAGGACGTCCTACAATGAGCAGTTCTTC.

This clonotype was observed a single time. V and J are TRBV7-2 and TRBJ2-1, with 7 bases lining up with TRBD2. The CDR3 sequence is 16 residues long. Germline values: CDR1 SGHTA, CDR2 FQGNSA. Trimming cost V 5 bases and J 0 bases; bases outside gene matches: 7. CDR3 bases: TGTGCCAGCAGCCCCAGGAGCGGGATCTCCTACAATGAGCAGTTCTTC. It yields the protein CASSPRSGISYNEQFF. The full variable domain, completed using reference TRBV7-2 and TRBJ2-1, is GAGVSQSPSNKVTEKGKDVELRCDPISGHTALYWYRQSLGQGLEFLIYFQGNSAPDKSGLPSDRFSAERTGGSVSTLTIQRTQQEDSAVYLCASSPRSGISYNEQFFGPGTRLTVL.

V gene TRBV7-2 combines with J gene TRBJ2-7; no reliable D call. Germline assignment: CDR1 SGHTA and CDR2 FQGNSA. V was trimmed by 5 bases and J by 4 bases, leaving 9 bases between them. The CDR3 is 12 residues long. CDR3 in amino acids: CASSQTGYEQYF. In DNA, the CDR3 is TGTGCCAGCAGCCAGACTGGTTACGAGCAGTACTTC.

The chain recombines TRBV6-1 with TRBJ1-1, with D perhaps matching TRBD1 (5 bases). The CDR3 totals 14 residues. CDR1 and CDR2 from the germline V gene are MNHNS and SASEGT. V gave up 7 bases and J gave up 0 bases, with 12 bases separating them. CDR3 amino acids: CASNSRGVNTEAFF. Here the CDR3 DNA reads TGTGCCAGCAACTCACGGGGGGTGAACACTGAAGCTTTCTTT.

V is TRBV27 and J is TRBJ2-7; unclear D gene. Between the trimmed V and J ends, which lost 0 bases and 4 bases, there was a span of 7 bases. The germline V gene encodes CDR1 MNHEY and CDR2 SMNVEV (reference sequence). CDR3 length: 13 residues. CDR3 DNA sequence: TGTGCCAGCAGTTTATCGTGGTTATACGAGCAGTACTTC. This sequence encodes CASSLSWLYEQYF.

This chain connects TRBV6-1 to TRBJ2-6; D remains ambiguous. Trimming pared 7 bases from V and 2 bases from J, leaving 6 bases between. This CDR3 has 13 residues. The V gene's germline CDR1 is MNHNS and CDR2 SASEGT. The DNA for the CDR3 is TGTGCCAGCATTAACACTGGGGCCAACGTCCTGACTTTC. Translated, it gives CASINTGANVLTF.

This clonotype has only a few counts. CDR3 loop: CASSYAAGRGYEQYF. For the CDR3, the DNA is TGTGCCAGCAGTTACGCGGCAGGGAGAGGCTACGAGCAGTACTTC. The chain recombines TRBV6-5 with TRBJ2-7; D may be TRBD1 or TRBD2 (5 bases each). V was shortened by 2 bases and J by 3 bases, with 14 bases between the two germline ends. Germline CDR1 MNHEY, CDR2 SVGAGI. The CDR3 totals 15 residues.

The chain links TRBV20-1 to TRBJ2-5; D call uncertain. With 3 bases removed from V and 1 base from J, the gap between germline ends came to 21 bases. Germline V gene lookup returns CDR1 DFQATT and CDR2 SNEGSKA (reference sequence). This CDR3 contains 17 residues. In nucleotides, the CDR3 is TGCAGTGCTAGGGTGGGCCTTGAAGAGTTTTTCCAAGAGACCCAGTACTTC. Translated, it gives CSARVGLEEFFQETQYF.

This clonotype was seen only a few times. CDR3 loop: CASSGTGGSQPQHF. In DNA form, the CDR3 reads TGTGCCAGTAGTGGCACAGGGGGCTCTCAGCCCCAGCATTTT. J is TRBJ1-5 and V is TRBV19, with 9 bases matching TRBD1. The CDR3 runs to 14 residues. V dropped 5 bases and J dropped 6; count of bases not matched to a gene: 5. The germline V gene has CDR1 LNHDA and CDR2 SQIVND (reference sequence). Supplemented by reference TRBV19 and TRBJ1-5, the full variable domain reads DGGITQSPKYLFRKEGQNVTLSCEQNLNHDAMYWYRQDPGQGLRLIYYSQIVNDFQKGDIAEGYSVSREKKESFPLTVTSAQKNPTAFYLCASSGTGGSQPQHFGDGTRLSIL.

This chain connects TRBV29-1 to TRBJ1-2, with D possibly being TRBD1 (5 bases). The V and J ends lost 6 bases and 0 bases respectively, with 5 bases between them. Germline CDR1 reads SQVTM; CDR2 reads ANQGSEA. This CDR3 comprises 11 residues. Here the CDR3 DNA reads TGCAGCGTGACAGCTAACTATGGCTACACCTTC. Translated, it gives CSVTANYGYTF. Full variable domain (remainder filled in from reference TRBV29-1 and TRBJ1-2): SAVISQKPSRDICQRGTSLTIQCQVDSQVTMMFWYRQQPGQSLTLIATANQGSEATYESGFVIDKFPISRPNLTFSTLTVSNMSPEDSSIYLCSVTANYGYTFGSGTRLTVV.

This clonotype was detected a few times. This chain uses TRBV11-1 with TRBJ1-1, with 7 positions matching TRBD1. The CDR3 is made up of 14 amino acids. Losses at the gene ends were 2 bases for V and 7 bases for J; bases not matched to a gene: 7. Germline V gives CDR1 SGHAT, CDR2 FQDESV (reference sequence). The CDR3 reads CASSLTRQGREAFF. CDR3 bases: TGTGCCAGCAGCTTAACAAGACAGGGTCGTGAAGCTTTCTTT.

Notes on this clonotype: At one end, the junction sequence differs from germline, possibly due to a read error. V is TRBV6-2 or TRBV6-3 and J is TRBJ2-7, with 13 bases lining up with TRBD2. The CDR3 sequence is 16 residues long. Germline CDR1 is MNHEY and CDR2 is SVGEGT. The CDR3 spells CASRYSLAGGPYEQYF. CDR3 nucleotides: TGTGCCAGCAGATACTCACTAGCGGGAGGGCCCTACGAGCAGTACTTC.

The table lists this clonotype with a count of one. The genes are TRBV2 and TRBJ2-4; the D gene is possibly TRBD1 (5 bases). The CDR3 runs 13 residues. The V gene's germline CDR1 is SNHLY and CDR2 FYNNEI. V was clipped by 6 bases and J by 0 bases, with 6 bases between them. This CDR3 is CASRTVAKNIQYF. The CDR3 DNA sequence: TGTGCCAGCAGGACAGTAGCCAAAAACATTCAGTACTTC.

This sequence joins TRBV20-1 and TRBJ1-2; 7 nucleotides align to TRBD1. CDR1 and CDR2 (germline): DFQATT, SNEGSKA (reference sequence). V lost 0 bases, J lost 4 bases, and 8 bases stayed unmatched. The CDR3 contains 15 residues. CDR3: CSARDPNRGLYGYTF. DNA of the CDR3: TGCAGTGCTAGAGATCCGAACAGGGGTCTCTATGGCTACACCTTC.

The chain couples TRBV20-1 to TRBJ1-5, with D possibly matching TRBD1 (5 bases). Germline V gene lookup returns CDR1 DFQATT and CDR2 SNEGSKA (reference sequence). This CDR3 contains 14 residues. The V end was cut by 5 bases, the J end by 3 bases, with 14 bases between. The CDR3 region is CSAGTQVYNQPQHF. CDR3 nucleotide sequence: TGCAGTGCTGGGACGCAAGTCTACAATCAGCCCCAGCATTTT.

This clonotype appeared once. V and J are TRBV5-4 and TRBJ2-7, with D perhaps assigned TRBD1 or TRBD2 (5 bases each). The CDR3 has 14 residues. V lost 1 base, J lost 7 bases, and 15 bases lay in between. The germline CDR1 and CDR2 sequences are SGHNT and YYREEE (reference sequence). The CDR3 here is CASSLLEAEGEQYF. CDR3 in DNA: TGTGCCAGCAGCTTGCTTGAAGCTGAGGGGGAGCAGTACTTC.

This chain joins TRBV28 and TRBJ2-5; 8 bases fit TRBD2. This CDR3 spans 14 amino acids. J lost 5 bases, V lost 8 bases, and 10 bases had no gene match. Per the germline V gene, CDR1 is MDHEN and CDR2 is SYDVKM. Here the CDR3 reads CASGGLAGRETQYF. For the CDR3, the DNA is TGTGCCAGCGGCGGCCTAGCGGGCCGCGAGACCCAGTACTTC.